This TCR beta chain originates from a study of radiotherapy plus CTLA-4 blockade in lung cancer. J was trimmed by 4 bases and V by 4 bases; bases with no gene match: 6. The CDR3 has 14 amino acids. Looked up from germline, CDR1 is SGHNT and CDR2 is YENEEA. Worth noting for this clone: What it recognizes is unknown.

Produced via immunoSEQ multiplex PCR; TCRdb's table is partial and in-frame only. The sample yields approximately 69,000 clones, around 82% seen once. Study results and caveats: Among blood TCR repertoires after radiotherapy plus ipilimumab, tumor-derived clones expanded.

The clonotype was recovered from a human donor with non-small cell lung cancer who had a complete response to radiotherapy plus ipilimumab. V and J are TRBV11-3 and TRBJ2-7; 8 positions match TRBD1. The source was peripheral blood, collected from a patient treated with radiotherapy plus ipilimumab. CDR3 nucleotide sequence: TGTGCCAGCAGCTCCGGACAGGGAACGTACGAGCAGTACGTC. It specifies CASSSGQGTYEQYV.